The next 24 T cell receptor beta chains were all read from a single sample in a study of CD8+ T cells in alopecia areata. As for treatment: oral pan-JAK inhibitor, 5-10 mg twice daily. Reverse transcription of extracted RNA yielded cDNA, which provided the sequencing template. Sequencing was performed with immunoSEQ multiplex PCR; in TCRdb, only in-frame clones are kept and a portion is missing. Here the sample spans 87,000 or so clones, approximately 70% being singletons. The sequencing here drew on CD8+ T cells sorted from blood, taken around week 46, from a patient treated with tofacitinib. The receptors were sampled from a human donor with alopecia areata.

V and J are TRBV4-2 and TRBJ1-5; no definite D call. Germline V CDR1 and CDR2: LGHNA, YNFKEQ. The CDR3 runs 15 residues. V lost 4 bases, J lost 0 bases, and 10 bases lay in between. CDR3 protein: CASSPDGNSNQPQHF. The CDR3 coding sequence is TGTGCCAGCAGCCCGGACGGGAATAGCAATCAGCCCCAGCATTTT.

V is TRBV14 and J is TRBJ2-3, with a weak D call TRBD2 (6 bases). Germline V gene sequence: CDR1 SGHDN, CDR2 FVKESK. V lost 1 base and J lost 4, with 9 bases in between. The CDR3 runs 14 residues. CDR3 sequence: CASSQVLAADTQYF. The CDR3 DNA follows: TGTGCCAGCAGCCAAGTACTAGCCGCAGATACGCAGTATTTT.

The J gene is TRBJ1-2, the V gene TRBV7-9; no clear D gene. Germline V lookup: CDR1 SEHNR, CDR2 FQNEAQ (reference sequence). This CDR3 has 12 amino acids. Trimming pared 1 base from V and 10 bases from J, leaving 10 bases between. CDR3 loop: CASSLGGGHYTF. In nucleotides, the CDR3 is TGTGCCAGCAGCTTAGGAGGCGGCCACTACACCTTC.

This chain uses TRBV5-1 with TRBJ2-2, with D possibly TRBD2 on 6 matching bases. Germline values: CDR1 SGHRS, CDR2 YFSETQ. The CDR3 spans 17 residues. Between the trimmed V and J ends, which lost 1 base and 0 bases, there was a span of 13 bases. CDR3: CASSLPTGRTNTGELFF. The CDR3 nucleotides read TGCGCCAGCAGCTTGCCCACGGGGAGGACGAACACCGGGGAGCTGTTTTTT.

The gene calls are TRBV4-3 and TRBJ2-7; D perhaps matches TRBD1 (5 bases). The CDR3 consists of 16 residues. CDR1 is LGHNA and CDR2 is YSLEER in the germline V gene. Trimming shortened V by 0 bases and J by 1 base, and 13 bases separated the two germline ends. The CDR3 sequence is CASSQDRSAGSYEQYF. CDR3 in DNA: TGCGCCAGCAGCCAAGATCGGTCTGCAGGGTCCTACGAGCAGTACTTC.

With respect to this clone: At one end the junction does not follow the germline gene, possibly because of a read error. The rearrangement uses TRBV5-4 and TRBJ2-7, with D perhaps matching TRBD1 or TRBD2 (5 bases each). The V gene's germline CDR1 is SGHNT and CDR2 YYREEE (reference sequence). The CDR3 runs to 16 residues. This CDR3 is CASSQEHGTENYEQYF. In DNA, the CDR3 is TGCGCCAGCAGCCAAGAACATGGGACGGAAAACTACGAGCAGTACTTC.

The V call is TRBV30, the J call TRBJ1-1; D remains ambiguous. This CDR3 contains 13 residues. V was shortened by 7 bases and J by 0 bases, with 12 bases between the two germline ends. Germline assignment: CDR1 GTSNPN and CDR2 SVGIG (reference sequence). CDR3 sequence (DNA): TGTGCCTCCCAGACTATAATGAACACTGAAGCTTTCTTT. This sequence encodes CASQTIMNTEAFF.

The chain combines TRBV7-3 with TRBJ1-1; no firm D call. CDR1 and CDR2 from the germline V gene are SGHTA and FQGTGA. This CDR3 has 13 residues. The V and J ends lost 1 base and 3 bases respectively, with 6 bases between them. The CDR3 region is CASSLSLDTEAFF. In DNA, the CDR3 is TGTGCCAGCAGCTTAAGCCTGGACACTGAAGCTTTCTTT.

The chain joins TRBV5-6 to TRBJ2-7, with a weak D call TRBD2 (5 bases). V dropped 4 bases and J dropped 3 bases, with 20 bases sitting between them. The CDR3 consists of 16 residues. Germline assignment: CDR1 SGHDT and CDR2 YYEEEE. In DNA, the CDR3 is TGTGCCAGCAGCCTAAATTCCGTGAGGGTACTCTACGAGCAGTACTTC. Protein sequence: CASSLNSVRVLYEQYF.

J is TRBJ1-2 and V is TRBV23-1; D ambiguous. TRBV23-1 is an open reading frame whose function is uncertain. Deletions cut 3 bases from V and 6 bases from J, with 14 bases between. This CDR3 is built from 14 residues. The DNA of the CDR3 is TGCGCCAGCAGTCACCCCCTTGGGATTAATGGCTACACCTTC. Its translation is CASSHPLGINGYTF.

The CDR3 sequence: CASTMWGASGPPRDEQFF. The CDR3, as DNA: TGTGCCAGCACCATGTGGGGGGCTAGCGGGCCCCCTAGGGATGAGCAGTTCTTC. This chain links TRBV5-6 with TRBJ2-1, with 8 bases matching TRBD2. The CDR3 sequence is 18 residues long. The junction had 22 bases not matched to a gene; V was cut back by 6 bases and J by 8 bases. Germline V gene lookup returns CDR1 SGHDT and CDR2 YYEEEE.

This chain connects TRBV6-5 to TRBJ1-1, with a weak D call TRBD1 (5 bases). The V end lost 5 bases, the J end lost 1 base, and 11 bases lay between the germline ends. Germline V gene sequence: CDR1 MNHEY, CDR2 SVGAGI. CDR3 length: 14 residues. The CDR3 protein is CASSLGPANTEAFF. The CDR3 coding sequence is TGTGCCAGCAGTCTGGGACCCGCGAACACTGAAGCTTTCTTT.

The CDR3 sequence is CSVGGQGGSYGYTF. As DNA, the CDR3 is TGCAGCGTCGGAGGACAGGGAGGATCCTATGGCTACACCTTC. The V gene is TRBV29-1, the J gene TRBJ1-2; TRBD1 agrees at 8 bases. The CDR3 totals 14 residues. Germline values: CDR1 SQVTM, CDR2 ANQGSEA. The V segment lost 6 bases and the J segment 4 bases; nucleotides outside the gene matches: 10.

This chain links TRBV6-5 with TRBJ1-5, with 8 bases that match TRBD1. The V and J ends lost 6 bases and 6 bases, in that order; junction bases with no gene match: 4. This CDR3 has 13 residues. Per the germline V gene, CDR1 is MNHEY and CDR2 is SVGAGI. The CDR3 DNA reads TGTGCCAGCAGCCGAGGACAGGGTCAGCCCCAGCATTTT. Protein: CASSRGQGQPQHF.

The genes are TRBV2 and TRBJ1-5, with D hard to call. Germline-derived CDR1 and CDR2 are SNHLY and FYNNEI. CDR3 length equals 15 residues. V lost 1 base and J 4 bases, leaving 11 bases between the germline ends. As DNA, the CDR3 is TGTGCCAGCAGTGAAGAGGGCTACGGAAATCAGCCCCAGCATTTT. Residues: CASSEEGYGNQPQHF.

The DNA for the CDR3 is TGTGCCAGCAGTTTTAGCGGGGGGGCACATGAGCAGTTCTTC. It yields the protein CASSFSGGAHEQFF. The chain has TRBV28 and TRBJ2-1; 11 nucleotides agree with TRBD2. V gave up 3 bases and J gave up 8 bases; unmatched junction bases: 3. CDR3 length: 14 amino acids. Per the germline V gene, CDR1 is MDHEN and CDR2 is SYDVKM.

The chain couples TRBV6-5 to TRBJ1-6; a possible D gene is TRBD1 (5 bases). The CDR3 covers 15 residues. The V end lost 4 bases, the J end lost 3 bases, and 10 bases lay between the germline ends. Germline CDR1 and CDR2: MNHEY and SVGAGI. CDR3 nucleotides: TGTGCCAGCAGTTCAGGGCAGGTCTATAATTCACCCCTCCACTTT. Encoded protein: CASSSGQVYNSPLHF.

The CDR3 coding sequence is TGTGCCAGTAGTACTCGGACAGGGCCGTCCGGCTACGAGCAGTACTTC. Residues: CASSTRTGPSGYEQYF. The V gene is TRBV19, the J gene TRBJ2-7; 8 nucleotides agree with TRBD1. CDR1 is LNHDA and CDR2 is SQIVND in the germline V gene (reference sequence). Trimming cost V 4 bases and J 3 bases; bases outside gene matches: 11. The CDR3 runs to 16 residues.

The genes are TRBV9 and TRBJ1-1, with D possibly matching TRBD1 (6 bases). Germline V gene lookup returns CDR1 SGDLS and CDR2 YYNGEE. This CDR3 spans 15 amino acids. Trimming cost V 3 bases and J 3 bases, with 15 bases left between them. The CDR3 region is CASSATGLRDTEAFF. CDR3 nucleotides: TGTGCCAGCAGCGCTACAGGGCTGAGGGACACTGAAGCTTTCTTT.

CDR3 sequence: CASSASIYEQYF. In DNA, the CDR3 is TGTGCCAGCAGTGCCTCTATTTACGAGCAGTACTTC. This chain connects TRBV25-1 to TRBJ2-7, with D unresolved. This CDR3 contains 12 residues. Deletions cut 4 bases from V and 4 bases from J, with 8 bases between. The germline V gene encodes CDR1 MGHDK and CDR2 SYGVNS.

The chain combines TRBV5-4 with TRBJ2-7; TRBD1 aligns across 8 bases. Germline loops: CDR1 SGHNT, CDR2 YYREEE (reference sequence). V was clipped by 2 bases and J by 0 bases; unmatched bases: 10. The length of the CDR3 is 17 residues. The CDR3 here is CASSLPRQGSSSYEQYF. In DNA form, the CDR3 reads TGTGCCAGCAGCTTACCTCGACAGGGGTCATCCTCCTACGAGCAGTACTTC.

As regards this clone: The junction departs from germline at one end; a sequencing error may be responsible. The chain couples TRBV29-1 to TRBJ2-1; D possibly corresponds to TRBD1 (5 bases). Germline values: CDR1 SQVTM, CDR2 ANQGSEA. This CDR3 region has 10 residues. The CDR3 DNA reads as TGCAGCGTTGACGGCAGGGCCCTTCTCTTC. Translating it yields CSVDGRALLF.

This chain uses TRBV10-2 with TRBJ2-5; D possibly corresponds to TRBD2 (6 bases). Per germline, CDR1 WSHSY and CDR2 SAAADI. Trimming shortened V by 4 bases and J by 1 base, and 13 bases separated the two germline ends. The CDR3 covers 15 residues. CDR3 sequence: CASSVGGGAQETQYF. CDR3 DNA sequence: TGCGCCAGCAGTGTAGGCGGCGGGGCCCAAGAGACCCAGTACTTC.

The CDR3 DNA sequence: TGTGCCAGTAGTATTAGCGGGGGGGTCTACAATGAGCAGTTCTTC. Protein product: CASSISGGVYNEQFF. V and J are TRBV19 and TRBJ2-1; TRBD2 aligns across 11 bases. CDR3 length: 15 amino acids. Germline trimming cut 3 bases from V and 3 bases from J; bases unmatched to any gene: 1. Per the germline V gene, CDR1 is LNHDA and CDR2 is SQIVND (reference sequence).